Presented here are 14 T cell receptor beta chains from one specimen sequenced in a study of T cell responses to AZD1222 COVID-19 vaccine. Clones were sequenced by immunoSEQ multiplex PCR, and TCRdb holds only the in-frame ones, with some missing. The table has fewer than 300,000 clones, approximately 93% seen once. Source: peripheral blood, taken on day 0 of AZD1222 vaccination. These receptors all come from an adult in good health.

The CDR3 region has the DNA TGCGCCAGCAGCTCCGGGACAGGGATTCCTGAAGCTTTCTTT. Amino acids: CASSSGTGIPEAFF. The chain uses TRBV5-1 and TRBJ1-1, with 9 positions matching TRBD1. The trim removed 3 bases at V and 6 bases at J, leaving 6 bases unmatched. Germline V gives CDR1 SGHRS, CDR2 YFSETQ. This CDR3 is built from 14 residues. The complete variable domain, with remaining parts taken from reference TRBV5-1 and TRBJ1-1, reads KAGVTQTPRYLIKTRGQQVTLSCSPISGHRSVSWYQQTPGQGLQFLFEYFSETQRNKGNFPGRFSGRQFSNSRSEMNVSTLELGDSALYLCASSSGTGIPEAFFGQGTRLTVV.

The chain employs TRBV19 and TRBJ2-4; 11 bases are a match to TRBD2. This CDR3 is 20 amino acids long. Germline V lookup: CDR1 LNHDA, CDR2 SQIVND (reference sequence). Trimming took 2 bases from V and 0 from J; bases not matched to a gene: 12. The CDR3 sequence: CASSISPTSGTPVAKNIQYF. CDR3 nucleotides: TGTGCCAGTAGTATATCTCCGACTAGCGGGACCCCAGTAGCCAAAAACATTCAGTACTTC.

This chain links TRBV2 with TRBJ1-5; D is perhaps TRBD1 (5 bases). The germline V and J ends were trimmed by 1 base and 9 bases, with 16 bases remaining between them. Germline V gene sequence: CDR1 SNHLY, CDR2 FYNNEI. This CDR3 is built from 15 residues. In DNA form, the CDR3 reads TGTGCCAGCAGTGAAGTAGGGACTTCTCGGTGGCCCCAGCATTTT. This sequence encodes CASSEVGTSRWPQHF.

CDR3 region: CAISERREILYGYTF. Here the CDR3 DNA reads TGTGCCATCAGTGAGAGGAGGGAGATCCTCTATGGCTACACCTTC. The chain joins TRBV10-3 to TRBJ1-2; D is uncertain. V lost 2 bases and J lost 4, with 14 bases in between. In germline, CDR1 is ENHRY, CDR2 SYGVKD. This CDR3 has 15 amino acids.

This clone has just a few counts. The rearrangement links TRBV4-1 to TRBJ2-7; 8 bases map to TRBD1. The CDR3 is 14 residues long. CDR1 is MGHRA and CDR2 is YSYEKL in the germline V gene. V lost 1 base and J lost 4; bases outside the gene matches: 3. CDR3 loop: CASSQGQGQYEQYF. The CDR3 DNA reads TGCGCCAGCAGCCAAGGACAGGGGCAATACGAGCAGTACTTC.

This rearrangement joins TRBV2 to TRBJ2-2; D ambiguous. The CDR3 spans 14 residues. Germline lookup yields CDR1 SNHLY and CDR2 FYNNEI. V shed 3 bases and J shed 2 bases, with 7 bases lying between them. The CDR3 loop reads CASSDRRNTGELFF. The CDR3 nucleotides are TGTGCCAGCAGTGATAGGCGTAACACCGGGGAGCTGTTTTTT.

This chain uses TRBV6-5 with TRBJ1-1, with 8 nucleotides matching TRBD1. In germline, CDR1 is MNHEY, CDR2 SVGAGI. The CDR3 runs to 12 residues. With 0 bases clipped from V and 11 bases from J, the junction kept 2 bases outside the gene matches. This CDR3 reads CASSYSTGVAFF. The CDR3 DNA follows: TGTGCCAGCAGTTACTCGACAGGGGTCGCTTTCTTT.

The chain employs TRBV30 and TRBJ1-2, with 9 bases that match TRBD1. Per the germline V gene, CDR1 is GTSNPN and CDR2 is SVGIG (reference sequence). V shed 3 bases and J 4 bases; nucleotides not matched to a gene: 6. This CDR3 has 14 residues. This chain's CDR3 is CAWSPGQGGYGYTF. As DNA, the CDR3 is TGTGCCTGGAGCCCGGGACAGGGCGGCTATGGCTACACCTTC.

The V and J genes are TRBV6-6 and TRBJ1-5; D call uncertain. Germline assignment: CDR1 MNHNY and CDR2 SVGAGI (reference sequence). V was cut by 6 bases and J by 7 bases, with 7 bases left in between. This CDR3 has 11 amino acids. CDR3 in amino acids: CASRDKQPQHF. CDR3 in DNA: TGTGCCAGCAGAGATAAACAGCCCCAGCATTTT.

The chain combines TRBV6-5 with TRBJ2-7; D may be TRBD1 (5 bases). V lost 7 bases, J lost 6 bases, and 19 bases lay in between. CDR1 and CDR2 from the germline V gene are MNHEY and SVGAGI. The CDR3 consists of 14 residues. As DNA, the CDR3 is TGTGCCAGCATACAGGTTCGAGGTGTGGGCGAGCAGTACTTC. This gives the protein CASIQVRGVGEQYF.

The chain combines TRBV7-9 with TRBJ1-1; D perhaps matches TRBD1 (6 bases). The germline V and J ends were trimmed by 0 bases and 1 base, with 18 bases remaining between them. The CDR3 is 18 amino acids. Looked up from germline, CDR1 is SEHNR and CDR2 is FQNEAQ (reference sequence). CDR3 region: CASSLALRQGLPNTEAFF. CDR3 coding DNA: TGTGCCAGCAGCTTAGCCCTGCGGCAGGGGCTCCCGAACACTGAAGCTTTCTTT.

The chain is built from TRBV7-9 and TRBJ1-2; D might be TRBD1 (5 bases). V gave up 1 base and J gave up 8 bases, with 8 bases separating them. CDR3 length equals 12 residues. Germline loops: CDR1 SEHNR, CDR2 FQNEAQ (reference sequence). CDR3 coding DNA: TGTGCCAGCAGCTTAGGAGGGGAGGGCTACACCTTC. The encoded protein is CASSLGGEGYTF.

The chain employs TRBV5-1 and TRBJ2-5; the match to TRBD2 covers 9 bases. V was pared by 3 bases and J by 14 bases, with 17 bases of the junction left unmatched. The CDR3 totals 15 residues. CDR1 and CDR2 (germline): SGHRS, YFSETQ. CDR3 nucleotide sequence: TGCGCCAGCAGCTCGGGGGAGCTAGCGGGGTCCACGGCTTACTTC. This codes for CASSSGELAGSTAYF. The full variable domain, rest sourced from reference TRBV5-1 and TRBJ2-5, is KAGVTQTPRYLIKTRGQQVTLSCSPISGHRSVSWYQQTPGQGLQFLFEYFSETQRNKGNFPGRFSGRQFSNSRSEMNVSTLELGDSALYLCASSSGELAGSTAYFGPGTRLLVL.

V and J are TRBV5-4 and TRBJ1-1; a weak D match, TRBD1 (5 bases). Germline CDR1 reads SGHNT; CDR2 reads YYREEE (reference sequence). This CDR3 comprises 14 residues. Trimming left V 6 bases short and J 3 bases short, with 15 bases between. DNA for the CDR3: TGTGCCAGCACCAGAGACAGAACTCACACTGAAGCTTTCTTT. It yields the protein CASTRDRTHTEAFF.